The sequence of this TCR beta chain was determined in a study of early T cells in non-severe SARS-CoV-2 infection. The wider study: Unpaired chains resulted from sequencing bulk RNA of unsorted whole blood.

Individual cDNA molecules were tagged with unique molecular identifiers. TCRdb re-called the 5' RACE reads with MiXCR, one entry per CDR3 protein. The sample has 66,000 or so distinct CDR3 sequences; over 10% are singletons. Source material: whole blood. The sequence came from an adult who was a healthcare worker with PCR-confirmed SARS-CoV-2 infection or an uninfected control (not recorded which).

CDR3 sequence reads: CASSGTANTEAFF. DNA for the CDR3: TGTGCCAGCAGTGGGACAGCCAACACTGAAGCTTTCTTT. The genes are TRBV27 and TRBJ1-1, with 7 bases identical to TRBD1. The V and J ends lost 5 bases and 2 bases, in that order; junction bases with no gene match: 2. From germline, CDR1 is MNHEY and CDR2 SMNVEV (reference sequence). The CDR3 has 13 amino acids.